This T cell receptor (beta chain) was observed in a study of T cell responses to AZD1222 COVID-19 vaccine. Study observations and caveats: AZD1222 recipients seropositive at baseline numbered only six or seven. Two doses of AZD1222 preceded a rise in Spike-specific TCR breadth and depth. Spike-wide vaccine-associated CD4 TCRs dominated at 160-218 and 743-854. It was only after the peak T cell response that any repertoires were sampled.

Note on this clone: What it binds is not known.

In germline, CDR1 is SGHTA, CDR2 FQGNSA. After removal of 5 bases from V and 8 bases from J, the junction contained 15 bases not matched to a gene. This CDR3 is built from 16 residues. Repertoires were generated with immunoSEQ multiplex PCR, while TCRdb's copy carries only in-frame clones and drops some. The sample contains roughly 120,000 clones, 94% of which appear only once. The sequence was obtained from an adult who received the AZD1222 COVID-19 vaccine. The chain is built from TRBV7-2 and TRBJ1-2; 9 bases agree with TRBD1. This specimen was peripheral blood, taken 28 days after the second AZD1222 dose. CDR3 sequence: CASSLTGGASSGGYTF. The CDR3 nucleotides are TGTGCCAGCAGCCTCACAGGGGGCGCATCCTCGGGGGGCTACACCTTC.